Listed below are T cell receptor beta chains from one sample, sequenced in a study of STAT5B mutations in CD4+ large granular lymphocyte leukemia. Sequencing was performed with immunoSEQ multiplex PCR; in TCRdb, only in-frame clones are kept and a portion is missing. This table has around 30,000 clones, roughly 70% appearing once. Sequenced sample: CD4+ T cells from blood buffy coats. The receptors were gathered from a human donor in good health. Each CDR3 is given with its conserved first and last residue. A D gene is named only where the DNA matches it firmly. The size of a clone is reported for some rows only, either as once, few or many, or as a class for expanded clones.

j_gene | v_gene | abundance | d_gene | CDR3nt | CDR3aa
TRBJ2-7 | TRBV7-2 | . | TRBD1 | TGTGCCAGCAGCTCCGGGACAGGGAAGGCGGACGAGCAGTACTTC | CASSSGTGKADEQYF
TRBJ1-3 | TRBV30 | . | . | TGTGCCTGGAGTGTACCTCGCTACTCTGGAAACACCATATATTTT | CAWSVPRYSGNTIYF
TRBJ2-4 | TRBV19 | . | TRBD1 | TGTGCCAGTAGCCGCCCCCCGACAGGGGACGCCAAAAACATTCAGTACTTC | CASSRPPTGDAKNIQYF
TRBJ1-1 | TRBV18 | few | . | TGTGCCAGCTCTTACCTCTATGCCGGGAAGAACACTGAAGCTTTCTTT | CASSYLYAGKNTEAFF
TRBJ2-5 | TRBV29-1 | . | . | TGCAGCGTTGAAGTTTTGGGGACCCAGTACTTC | CSVEVLGTQYF
TRBJ2-6 | TRBV28 | . | . | TGTGCCAGCAGTCCCTCTGGGGCCAACGTCCTGACTTTC | CASSPSGANVLTF
TRBJ2-3 | TRBV19 | . | . | TGTGCCAGTAGTATAGATCACTTGAGGGGCCTCGATACGCAGTATTTT | CASSIDHLRGLDTQYF
TRBJ1-4 | TRBV5-1 | . | . | TGCGCCAGCAGCTTGGGGGCCAGGGCTAATGAAAAACTGTTTTTT | CASSLGARANEKLFF
TRBJ2-3 | TRBV28 | . | . | TGTGCCAGCAGCCCCGGAGCAGAGTCAGATACGCAGTATTTT | CASSPGAESDTQYF
TRBJ1-5 | TRBV7-2 | . | . | TGTGCCAGCAGCTTCACAGGCAGCAATCAGCCCCAGCATTTT | CASSFTGSNQPQHF
TRBJ2-3 | TRBV7-8 | . | TRBD2 | TGTGCCAGCAGCTTACGGCCTAGCGGTAACACAGATACGCAGTATTTT | CASSLRPSGNTDTQYF
TRBJ1-1 | TRBV20-1 | . | . | TGCAGTGCTAGAGATGGGTCTGAAGCTTTCTTT | CSARDGSEAFF
TRBJ2-4 | TRBV7-9 | . | . | TGTGCCAGCAGCTTGGGTAGGGGGATTGATGCCAAAAACATTCAGTACTTC | CASSLGRGIDAKNIQYF
TRBJ2-3 | TRBV15 | . | TRBD1 | TGTGCCACCAGCAAGGGACAGGGGGAGGCAGATACGCAGTATTTT | CATSKGQGEADTQYF
TRBJ1-2 | TRBV19 | . | . | TGTGCCAGTAAGTTGGGTGAGAGCTATGGCTACACCTTC | CASKLGESYGYTF
TRBJ2-5 | TRBV18 | . | . | TGTGCCAGCTCGTCCCAAGAGACCCAGTACTTC | CASSSQETQYF
TRBJ2-5 | TRBV7-2 | . | . | TGTGCCAGCAGCCCCGGGAGTAACGGTGAGACCCAGTACTTC | CASSPGSNGETQYF
TRBJ2-1 | TRBV11-3 | . | . | TGTGCCAGCAGCTTAGAGCGGGACGATGAGCAGTTCTTC | CASSLERDDEQFF
TRBJ2-3 | TRBV5-6 | . | TRBD1 | TGTGCCAGCAGCTTGGGGAGGACAGGGGGCAAGTATTTT | CASSLGRTGGKYF
TRBJ2-3 | TRBV10-3 | once | . | TGTGCCATCAGTGAGTGGGGCAGCAGCACAGATACGCAGTATTTT | CAISEWGSSTDTQYF
TRBJ2-5 | TRBV7-6 | once | . | TGTGCCAGCAGCCTCACGGTAGAGACCCAGTACTTC | CASSLTVETQYF
TRBJ1-6 | TRBV6-1 | . | . | TGTGCCAGCATTGACTTAGGGGGGTCCTATAATTCACCCCTCCACTTT | CASIDLGGSYNSPLHF
TRBJ2-5 | TRBV6-8 | . | TRBD2 | TGTGCCAGCAGTTACGGGACTAGACAAGAGACCCAGTACTTC | CASSYGTRQETQYF
TRBJ1-1 | TRBV30 | . | . | TGTGCCTGGAGCTTAGCCGGGACCTTGAACACTGAAGCTTTCTTT | CAWSLAGTLNTEAFF
TRBJ1-2 | TRBV7-9 | once | . | TGTGCCAGCAGCTTAGCCCCCCAGGCCGGCTATGGCTACACCTTC | CASSLAPQAGYGYTF
TRBJ2-3 | TRBV9 | . | TRBD2 | TGTGCCAGCAGCTTAACTAGCGGGGGGGCCTCTAGCACAGATACGCAGTATTTT | CASSLTSGGASSTDTQYF
TRBJ1-4 | TRBV18 | . | . | TGTGCCAGCTCACCACTACCATGGAGGGAAAAACTGTTTTTT | CASSPLPWREKLFF
TRBJ2-1 | TRBV21-1 | . | . | TGTGCCAGCAGCAAAGCGGGACACCTAGGACTAGCGGGCGACAATGAGCAGTTCTTC | CASSKAGHLGLAGDNEQFF
TRBJ2-6 | TRBV27 | . | . | TGTGCCAGCAGTTTAAAGGGGGGTGAGTGGGCCAACGTCCTGACTTTC | CASSLKGGEWANVLTF
TRBJ1-1 | TRBV19 | . | TRBD1 | TGTGCCAGTAGTAGAAGTTCCGGGACAGGCTCGGAAGCTTTCTTT | CASSRSSGTGSEAFF
TRBJ1-6 | TRBV6-5 | . | . | TGTGCCAGCAGTTACATAGGGGGAATGGGCTCTTCACCCCTCCACTTT | CASSYIGGMGSSPLHF
TRBJ1-1 | TRBV7-3 | . | . | TGTGCCAGCAGCTTAAATGCGAACACTGAAGCTTTCTTT | CASSLNANTEAFF
TRBJ1-2 | TRBV19 | . | . | TGTGCCACTCAGGTAGGGGTGAACTATGGCTACACCTTC | CATQVGVNYGYTF
TRBJ2-4 | TRBV21-1 | . | . | TGTGCCAGCAGCACCCCAGGGGGCTGGGACCGAAACAGACGGGGGGCCAAAAACATTCAGTACTTC | CASSTPGGWDRNRRGAKNIQYF
TRBJ2-7 | TRBV30 | . | TRBD1 | TGTGCCTGGAGTGAACAGGGGACCTACGAGCAGTACTTC | CAWSEQGTYEQYF
TRBJ2-7 | TRBV11-2 | . | TRBD2 | TGTGCCAGCACCAAGGGGGCTAGCGGGAGCAGGTACGAGCAGTACTTC | CASTKGASGSRYEQYF
TRBJ1-2 | TRBV20-1 | . | . | TGCAGTGCCCCGAACTATGGCTACACCTTC | CSAPNYGYTF
TRBJ1-1 | TRBV2 | . | TRBD1 | TGTGCCAGCGGGGGACAGGTGCGGACTGAAGCTTTCTTT | CASGGQVRTEAFF
TRBJ1-2 | TRBV20-1 | . | . | TGCAGTGCTTGGACACCTTATGGCTACACCTTC | CSAWTPYGYTF
TRBJ1-1 | TRBV29-1 | . | . | TGCAGCGGCCAGGGTTTCGGGGAAGCTTTCTTT | CSGQGFGEAFF
TRBJ2-2 | TRBV13 | . | . | TGTGCCAGCACCATAAGGCGGCAGGGTGGCACCGGGGAGCTGTTTTTT | CASTIRRQGGTGELFF
TRBJ1-1 | TRBV5-1 | . | . | TGCGCCAGCAGCTTGGACGTCCGGGGTGAAGCTTTCTTT | CASSLDVRGEAFF
TRBJ2-5 | TRBV30 | . | . | TGTGCCTGGAGTCCACCCGGAGAGACCCAGTACTTC | CAWSPPGETQYF
TRBJ2-7 | TRBV28 | . | . | TGTGCCAGCAGTTCTATGGACAGGGAGGGGCAGTACTTC | CASSSMDREGQYF
TRBJ1-5 | TRBV5-5 | . | . | TGTGCCAGCAGCTCGGGCCGTGGCAATCAGCCCCAGCATTTT | CASSSGRGNQPQHF
TRBJ1-2 | TRBV9 | few | . | TGTGCCAGCAGCGTAGACCCCGGGGATGGCTACACCTTC | CASSVDPGDGYTF
TRBJ2-1 | TRBV29-1 | few | TRBD2 | TGCAGCGCCGTAAGATATAGCGGGAGGGCCAATGAGCAGTTCTTC | CSAVRYSGRANEQFF
TRBJ1-1 | TRBV2 | . | . | TGTGCCAGCTGGGTCTATTGGGGCACTGAAGCTTTCTTT | CASWVYWGTEAFF
TRBJ1-3 | TRBV5-4 | . | . | TGTGCCAGCAGCCCTAGACCCACACTCTCTGGAAACACCATATATTTT | CASSPRPTLSGNTIYF
TRBJ2-6 | TRBV5-5 | . | . | TGTGCCAGCAGCTTGCGTTTTGGGGATTCTGGGGCCAACGTCCTGACTTTC | CASSLRFGDSGANVLTF
TRBJ1-5 | TRBV2 | few | TRBD1 | TGTGCCAGCAGACAGGGGGATAATAGCAATCAGCCCCAGCATTTT | CASRQGDNSNQPQHF
TRBJ1-4 | TRBV6-7 | . | TRBD1 | TGTGCCAGCAGTTACCCACGTCAGGGGGAACTGTTTTTT | CASSYPRQGELFF
TRBJ1-1 | TRBV5-1 | . | . | TGCGCCAGCAGCTTGGAAGCGGGGAGCACTGAAGCTTTCTTT | CASSLEAGSTEAFF
TRBJ1-6 | TRBV19 | once | TRBD1 | TGTGCCAGTAGTATCACCGGGACAGGGAATTCACCCCTCCACTTT | CASSITGTGNSPLHF